The 28 T cell receptor beta chains in this list originate from one sample, sequenced in a study of blood T cells in healthy people across ages. With a J-beta primer mix and a sample-barcoded 5' primer, a second PCR ran roughly 7 to 11 cycles. TCRdb passed the 5' RACE reads through MiXCR, listing each CDR3 protein once. The sample holds approximately 600,000 distinct CDR3 sequences, under 65% seen once. Material for sequencing was blood. The receptors shown here come from a man in his 60s in good health.

V usage is TRBV24-1 and J usage is TRBJ1-4, with a tentative D call TRBD1 (6 bases). The ends were cut back, 7 bases at V and 7 bases at J, with 12 bases in the middle. Germline CDR1 reads KGHDR; CDR2 reads SFDVKD. CDR3 length: 13 residues. CDR3: CATSRRGGEKLFF. CDR3 coding DNA: TGTGCCACCAGCCGCCGAGGGGGTGAAAAACTGTTTTTT.

The chain's CDR3 is CSVGFSSGNTIYF. The CDR3 region has the DNA TGCAGCGTTGGCTTCTCGTCTGGAAACACCATATATTTT. The chain couples TRBV29-1 to TRBJ1-3; D is unresolved. Germline lookup yields CDR1 SQVTM and CDR2 ANQGSEA. Trimming stripped 4 bases from V and 1 base from J, with 8 bases between. The CDR3 covers 13 residues. The entire variable domain, with the rest obtained from reference TRBV29-1 and TRBJ1-3, is as follows: SAVISQKPSRDICQRGTSLTIQCQVDSQVTMMFWYRQQPGQSLTLIATANQGSEATYESGFVIDKFPISRPNLTFSTLTVSNMSPEDSSIYLCSVGFSSGNTIYFGEGSWLTVV.

This clonotype was recorded a few times. The chain couples TRBV7-2 to TRBJ1-5; TRBD1 matches at 7 bases. This CDR3 region has 15 residues. CDR1 and CDR2 (germline): SGHTA, FQGNSA. V shed 1 base, J shed 6 bases, and the junction held 6 bases outside the gene matches. CDR3 amino acids: CASSLDAGGLQPQHF. CDR3 in DNA: TGTGCCAGCAGCTTAGATGCAGGGGGACTTCAGCCCCAGCATTTT.

This clonotype was seen only a few times. V gene TRBV7-9 combines with J gene TRBJ1-1; D gene uncertain. Trimming left V 5 bases short and J 0 bases short, with 10 bases between. The CDR3 runs 14 residues. CDR1 and CDR2 from the germline V gene are SEHNR and FQNEAQ (reference sequence). CDR3 protein: CASSNRGMNTEAFF. CDR3 coding DNA: TGTGCCAGCAGCAATAGAGGGATGAACACTGAAGCTTTCTTT.

The rearrangement links TRBV6-2 or TRBV6-3 to TRBJ2-5; D might be TRBD1 (5 bases). The germline V gene has CDR1 MNHEY and CDR2 SVGEGT. The CDR3 has 11 residues. Trimming removed 6 bases from V and 5 bases from J, with 7 bases in between. The CDR3 coding sequence is TGTGCCAGCAGCCACAGGGAGACCCAGTACTTC. This codes for CASSHRETQYF.

V gene TRBV11-2 combines with J gene TRBJ2-7; a weak D match, TRBD1 (6 bases). This CDR3 is 14 amino acids long. The germline V and J ends were trimmed by 4 bases and 5 bases, with 15 bases remaining between them. Germline assignment: CDR1 SGHAT and CDR2 FQNNGV. CDR3 coding DNA: TGTGCCAGCAGCTCTACACAGGGACCCCACGAGCAGTACTTC. It encodes CASSSTQGPHEQYF.

This clonotype was recorded once. This chain links TRBV6-2 or TRBV6-3 with TRBJ2-3, with D possibly matching TRBD1 (6 bases). Germline V CDR1 and CDR2: MNHEY, SVGEGT. There are 12 residues in the CDR3. Trimming removed 6 bases from V and 7 bases from J, with 11 bases in between. The CDR3 sequence is CASSRTGYTQYF. In DNA form, the CDR3 reads TGTGCCAGCAGCAGAACAGGGTATACGCAGTATTTT.

The rearrangement joins TRBV6-2 or TRBV6-3 to TRBJ2-1, with 11 bases aligning to TRBD2. This CDR3 contains 18 residues. Germline lookup yields CDR1 MNHEY and CDR2 SVGEGT. J was trimmed by 5 bases and V by 5 bases; bases with no gene match: 14. The CDR3 coding sequence is TGTGCCAGCAGTCCTCAACCCGAACTAGCGGGGGAGCACAATGAGCAGTTCTTC. It translates to CASSPQPELAGEHNEQFF.

The chain employs TRBV10-3 and TRBJ2-1; D gene ambiguous. There are 14 residues in the CDR3. Trimming left V 10 bases short and J 1 base short, with 14 bases between. CDR1 and CDR2 from the germline V gene are ENHRY and SYGVKD. CDR3 sequence reads: CATHREASYNEQFF. The CDR3 nucleotides read TGTGCCACCCATAGAGAAGCTTCCTACAATGAGCAGTTCTTC.

The J gene is TRBJ1-1, the V gene TRBV7-9; possible D gene TRBD1, 5 bases. V was pared by 5 bases and J by 1 base, with 14 bases between. The CDR3 runs to 15 residues. Germline assignment: CDR1 SEHNR and CDR2 FQNEAQ (reference sequence). The CDR3 DNA follows: TGTGCCAGCAGCCCCCAAGGGACGGCGAACACTGAAGCTTTCTTT. This codes for CASSPQGTANTEAFF. Full variable domain (outside the CDR3, taken from reference TRBV7-9 and TRBJ1-1): DTGVSQNPRHKITKRGQNVTFRCDPISEHNRLYWYRQTLGQGPEFLTYFQNEAQLEKSRLLSDRFSAERPKGSFSTLEIQRTEQGDSAMYLCASSPQGTANTEAFFGQGTRLTVV.

The chain uses TRBV7-8 and TRBJ2-3, with D maybe TRBD1 (6 bases). The germline V gene encodes CDR1 SGHVS and CDR2 FQNEAQ. This CDR3 has 16 residues. With 4 bases removed from V and 2 bases from J, the gap between germline ends came to 16 bases. CDR3 nucleotides: TGTGCCAGCAGCTCACTTAGTTGGGGGCCCACAGATACGCAGTATTTT. Translation gives CASSSLSWGPTDTQYF.

The CDR3 spells CASSALRIAQETQYF. For the CDR3, the DNA is TGTGCCAGCAGCGCGCTGAGGATCGCCCAAGAGACCCAGTACTTC. The chain couples TRBV2 to TRBJ2-5, with no clear D. CDR3 length: 15 amino acids. Germline V gives CDR1 SNHLY, CDR2 FYNNEI. With 6 bases removed from V and 1 base from J, the gap between germline ends came to 15 bases. Complete variable domain (other parts from reference TRBV2 and TRBJ2-5): EPEVTQTPSHQVTQMGQEVILRCVPISNHLYFYWYRQILGQKVEFLVSFYNNEISEKSEIFDDQFSVERPDGSNFTLKIRSTKLEDSAMYFCASSALRIAQETQYFGPGTRLLVL.

This clonotype was observed a few times. The CDR3 is CASSLDGGGPNEQFF. The CDR3 bases are TGTGCCAGCAGCTTAGACGGAGGGGGGCCCAATGAGCAGTTCTTC. The chain uses TRBV7-2 and TRBJ2-1; tentatively, D is TRBD1 or TRBD2 (6 bases each). Trimming cost V 1 base and J 6 bases, with 13 bases left between them. The CDR3 has 15 amino acids. The germline V gene has CDR1 SGHTA and CDR2 FQGNSA.

This clonotype was counted between two and nine times. The chain couples TRBV20-1 to TRBJ2-7, with D tentatively TRBD1 or TRBD2 (7 bases each). This CDR3 region has 14 residues. Trimming took off 3 bases at V and 2 bases at J, with 14 bases between the two ends. Germline V gene sequence: CDR1 DFQATT, CDR2 SNEGSKA (reference sequence). The CDR3 region is CSASLRGTTYEQYF. In DNA form, the CDR3 reads TGCAGTGCTAGTCTCAGGGGGACTACCTACGAGCAGTACTTC.

The table lists this clonotype with a count of one. This chain links TRBV20-1 with TRBJ2-5, with a weak D call TRBD2 (6 bases). CDR3 size: 13 residues. From germline, CDR1 is DFQATT and CDR2 SNEGSKA (reference sequence). Trimming stripped 7 bases from V and 1 base from J, with 13 bases between. The CDR3 DNA reads TGCAGTGGGACTCCCGGGAGCCAAGAGACCCAGTACTTC. It translates to CSGTPGSQETQYF.

The CDR3 loop reads CSAKRGSTDTQYF. The CDR3, as DNA: TGCAGTGCAAAGCGGGGTAGCACAGATACGCAGTATTTT. The chain combines TRBV20-1 with TRBJ2-3, with 7 bases aligning to TRBD2. CDR3 length: 13 amino acids. Per germline, CDR1 DFQATT and CDR2 SNEGSKA (reference sequence). V dropped 6 bases and J dropped 0; count of bases not matched to a gene: 3.

The chain joins TRBV7-7 to TRBJ2-5, with 11 nucleotides matching TRBD2. This CDR3 contains 18 residues. The J segment lost 2 bases and the V segment lost 3 bases, leaving 11 bases of the junction unmatched. Per germline, CDR1 SSHAT and CDR2 FNYEAQ (reference sequence). The DNA of the CDR3 is TGTGCCAGCAGCTTGGGTCTTGCTAGCGGGGGGTATCAAGAGACCCAGTACTTC. Its translation is CASSLGLASGGYQETQYF. Variable domain in full (rest from reference TRBV7-7 and TRBJ2-5): GAGVSQSPRYKVTKRGQDVTLRCDPISSHATLYWYQQALGQGPEFLTYFNYEAQPDKSGLPSDRFSAERPEGSISTLTIQRTEQRDSAMYRCASSLGLASGGYQETQYFGPGTRLLVL.

The chain combines TRBV21-1 with TRBJ1-2. TRBV21-1 is a pseudogene segment. The length of the CDR3 is 15 residues. This chain's CDR3 is CASSKARGTAVSYTF. CDR3 nucleotide sequence: TGTGCCAGCAGCAAAGCGCGCGGGACAGCGGTTAGCTACACCTTC.

CDR3 coding DNA: TGTGCCAGCAGTGAAGCCAGCGGGGGCTGGGGCGAGCAGTACTTC. As protein: CASSEASGGWGEQYF. This rearrangement joins TRBV6-1 to TRBJ2-4; 8 bases line up with TRBD2. The end of the DNA fits TRBJ2-7 better, so the J call may be wrong. Per the germline V gene, CDR1 is MNHNS and CDR2 is SASEGT. The CDR3 runs to 15 residues.

This clonotype was seen a few times. The chain is built from TRBV7-2 and TRBJ2-5; D is possibly TRBD2 (5 bases). The CDR3 runs 15 residues. Germline V gene sequence: CDR1 SGHTA, CDR2 FQGNSA. Trimming took off 1 base at V and 2 bases at J, with 11 bases between the two ends. The CDR3 DNA reads TGTGCCAGCAGCTTAGTATCGGGATTTCAAGAGACCCAGTACTTC. Amino acid sequence: CASSLVSGFQETQYF.

This chain joins TRBV28 and TRBJ2-2, with 8 bases aligning to TRBD2. The length of the CDR3 is 14 residues. Germline assignment: CDR1 MDHEN and CDR2 SYDVKM. With 8 bases clipped from V and 8 bases from J, the junction kept 10 bases outside the gene matches. This chain's CDR3 is CASRGLVRMGELFF. CDR3 sequence (DNA): TGTGCCAGCCGGGGACTAGTGAGAATGGGGGAGCTGTTTTTT.

J is TRBJ2-1 and V is TRBV5-1, with TRBD1 as a possible D gene (6 bases). The CDR3 covers 15 residues. With 5 bases removed from V and 7 bases from J, the gap between germline ends came to 19 bases. Germline loops: CDR1 SGHRS, CDR2 YFSETQ. The CDR3 DNA reads as TGCGCCAGCAGGTTCACAGGGTCTTTTGGGAATGAGCAGTTCTTC. Its protein product is CASRFTGSFGNEQFF.

The chain couples TRBV28 to TRBJ2-7, with TRBD1 identical over 8 bases. Germline V lookup: CDR1 MDHEN, CDR2 SYDVKM. The ends lost 5 bases at V and 8 bases at J; junction bases unmatched: 8. This CDR3 comprises 13 residues. The CDR3 region is CASSPGQGDKQYF. The CDR3 region has the DNA TGTGCCAGCAGTCCTGGACAGGGCGACAAGCAGTACTTC.

The gene calls are TRBV24-1 and TRBJ2-3, with D perhaps assigned TRBD1 or TRBD2 (5 bases each). The germline gives CDR1 KGHDR, CDR2 SFDVKD. This CDR3 is 13 amino acids long. With 8 bases removed from V and 0 bases from J, the gap between germline ends came to 8 bases. The CDR3 bases are TGTGCCACCACCGGGGACAGCACAGATACGCAGTATTTT. This codes for CATTGDSTDTQYF.

This chain uses TRBV7-9 with TRBJ2-7; weak D call: TRBD2 (6 bases). Per the germline V gene, CDR1 is SEHNR and CDR2 is FQNEAQ (reference sequence). This CDR3 has 13 residues. Trimming shortened V by 5 bases and J by 12 bases, and 20 bases separated the two germline ends. The CDR3 DNA is TGTGCCAGCAGCCCCCGACTAGTCGAGACCCGGTACTTC. Its translation: CASSPRLVETRYF. Full variable domain (remainder filled in from reference TRBV7-9 and TRBJ2-7): DTGVSQNPRHKITKRGQNVTFRCDPISEHNRLYWYRQTLGQGPEFLTYFQNEAQLEKSRLLSDRFSAERPKGSFSTLEIQRTEQGDSAMYLCASSPRLVETRYFGPGTRLTVT.

This chain joins TRBV7-2 and TRBJ2-5, with TRBD1 identical over 7 bases. V was pared by 2 bases and J by 2 bases, with 5 bases of the junction left unmatched. CDR3 length: 15 amino acids. CDR1 SGHTA and CDR2 FQGNSA come from the germline V gene. The CDR3 loop is CASSLSGRGQETQYF. As DNA, the CDR3 is TGTGCCAGCAGCTTAAGCGGCAGGGGGCAAGAGACCCAGTACTTC.

The chain couples TRBV28 to TRBJ2-5; D call uncertain. The CDR3 has 15 residues. CDR1 is MDHEN, CDR2 SYDVKM, per germline. V was pared by 5 bases and J by 1 base, with 14 bases between. DNA of the CDR3: TGTGCCAGCAGTACGAATCATCACCCCCAAGAGACCCAGTACTTC. This codes for CASSTNHHPQETQYF.

The rearrangement joins TRBV11-2 to TRBJ2-4, with 9 nucleotides matching TRBD2. The J call may be incorrect, as the DNA end agrees better with TRBJ2-5. CDR1 and CDR2 from the germline V gene are SGHAT and FQNNGV. The length of the CDR3 is 15 residues. CDR3 sequence: CASSFGGGTSETQYF. As DNA, the CDR3 is TGTGCCAGCAGCTTTGGGGGCGGGACTAGCGAGACCCAGTACTTC.